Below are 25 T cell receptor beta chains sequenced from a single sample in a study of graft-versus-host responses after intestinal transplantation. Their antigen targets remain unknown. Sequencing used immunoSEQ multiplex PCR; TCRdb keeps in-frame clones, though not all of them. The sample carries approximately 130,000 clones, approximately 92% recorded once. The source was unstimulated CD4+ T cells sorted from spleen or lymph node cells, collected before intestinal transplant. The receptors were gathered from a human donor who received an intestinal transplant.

CDR3 in DNA: TGTGCCAGCAGCTCCAACAGGCTCCCGGGGGCCTACACCTTC. Translated: CASSSNRLPGAYTF. The chain uses TRBV7-8 and TRBJ1-2, with a tentative D call TRBD1 (6 bases). Germline V lookup: CDR1 SGHVS, CDR2 FQNEAQ. This CDR3 comprises 14 residues. The V gene lost 4 bases and the J gene lost 10 bases, with 19 bases spanning the gap.

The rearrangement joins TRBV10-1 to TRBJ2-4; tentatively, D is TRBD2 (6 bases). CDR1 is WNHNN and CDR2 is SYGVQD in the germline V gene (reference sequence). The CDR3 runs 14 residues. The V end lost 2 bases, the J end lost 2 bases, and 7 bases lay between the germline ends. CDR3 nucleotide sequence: TGCGCCAGCAGTGAGGGAGGGTCCAAAAACATTCAGTACTTC. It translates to CASSEGGSKNIQYF.

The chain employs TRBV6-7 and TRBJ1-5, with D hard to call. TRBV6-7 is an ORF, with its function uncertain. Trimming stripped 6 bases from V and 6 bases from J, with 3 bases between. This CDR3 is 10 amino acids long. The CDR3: CASRLQPQHF. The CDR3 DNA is TGTGCCAGCAGACTTCAGCCCCAGCATTTT.

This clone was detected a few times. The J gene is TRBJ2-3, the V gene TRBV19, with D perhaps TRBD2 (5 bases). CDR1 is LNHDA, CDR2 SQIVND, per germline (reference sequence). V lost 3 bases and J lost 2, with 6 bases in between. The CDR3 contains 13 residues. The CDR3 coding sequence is TGTGCCAGTAGTATCGGGATCACAGATACGCAGTATTTT. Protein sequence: CASSIGITDTQYF.

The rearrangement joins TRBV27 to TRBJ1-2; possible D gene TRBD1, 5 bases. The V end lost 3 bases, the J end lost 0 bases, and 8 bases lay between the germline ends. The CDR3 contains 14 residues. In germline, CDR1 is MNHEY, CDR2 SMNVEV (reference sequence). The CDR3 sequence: CASSFRVPNYGYTF. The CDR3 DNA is TGTGCCAGCAGTTTCAGGGTACCTAACTATGGCTACACCTTC.

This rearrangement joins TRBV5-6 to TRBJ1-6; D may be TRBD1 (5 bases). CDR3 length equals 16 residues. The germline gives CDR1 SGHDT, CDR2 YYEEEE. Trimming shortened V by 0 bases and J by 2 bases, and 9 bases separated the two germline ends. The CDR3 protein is CASSLARGAYNSPLHF. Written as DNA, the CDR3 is TGTGCCAGCAGCTTGGCCCGGGGCGCCTATAATTCACCCCTCCACTTT.

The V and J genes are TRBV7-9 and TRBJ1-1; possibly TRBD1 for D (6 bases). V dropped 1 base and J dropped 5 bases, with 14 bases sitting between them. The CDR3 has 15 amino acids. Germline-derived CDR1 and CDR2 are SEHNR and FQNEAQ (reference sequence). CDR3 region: CASSLVGRGGTEAFF. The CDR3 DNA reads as TGTGCCAGCAGCTTAGTGGGCAGGGGTGGAACTGAAGCTTTCTTT.

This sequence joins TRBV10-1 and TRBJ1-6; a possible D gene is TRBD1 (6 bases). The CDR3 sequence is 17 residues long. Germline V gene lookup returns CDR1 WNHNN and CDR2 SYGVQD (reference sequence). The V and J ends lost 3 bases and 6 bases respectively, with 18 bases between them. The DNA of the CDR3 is TGCGCCAGCAGTGATGAACAGGGCCAAAAGGTTAATTCACCCCTCCACTTT. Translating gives CASSDEQGQKVNSPLHF.

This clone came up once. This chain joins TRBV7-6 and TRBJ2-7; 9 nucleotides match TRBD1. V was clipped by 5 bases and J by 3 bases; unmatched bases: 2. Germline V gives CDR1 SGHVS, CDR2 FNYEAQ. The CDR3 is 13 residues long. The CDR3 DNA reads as TGTGCCAGCAGCCGACAGGGGGTCTACGAGCAGTACTTC. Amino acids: CASSRQGVYEQYF.

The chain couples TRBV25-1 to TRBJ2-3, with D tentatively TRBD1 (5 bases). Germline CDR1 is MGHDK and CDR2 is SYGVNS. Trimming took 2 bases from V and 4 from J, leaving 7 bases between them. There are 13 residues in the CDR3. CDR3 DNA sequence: TGTGCCAGCAGTGAAGACAGACCAGATACGCAGTATTTT. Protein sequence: CASSEDRPDTQYF.

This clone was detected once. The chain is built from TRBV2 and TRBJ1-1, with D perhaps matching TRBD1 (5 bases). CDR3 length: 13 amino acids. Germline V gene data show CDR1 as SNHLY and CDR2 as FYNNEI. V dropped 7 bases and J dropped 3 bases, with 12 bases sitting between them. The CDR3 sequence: CASTDQGYTEAFF. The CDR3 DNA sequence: TGTGCCAGCACTGACCAGGGATACACTGAAGCTTTCTTT.

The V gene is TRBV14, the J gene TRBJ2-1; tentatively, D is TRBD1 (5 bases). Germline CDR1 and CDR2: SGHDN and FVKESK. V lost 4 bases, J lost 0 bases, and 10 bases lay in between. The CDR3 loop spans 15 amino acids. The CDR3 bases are TGTGCCAGCAGCCCCAGGGTTAGCTCCTACAATGAGCAGTTCTTC. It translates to CASSPRVSSYNEQFF.

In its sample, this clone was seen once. CDR3 sequence (DNA): TGCGCCAGCAGCCAAGGGCCTATCGCCAGACTTGCTCAGCCCCAGCATTTT. This translates into CASSQGPIARLAQPQHF. The chain employs TRBV4-1 and TRBJ1-5, with D unresolved. The CDR3 consists of 17 residues. Germline values: CDR1 MGHRA, CDR2 YSYEKL. V was clipped by 1 base and J by 6 bases, with 19 bases between them.

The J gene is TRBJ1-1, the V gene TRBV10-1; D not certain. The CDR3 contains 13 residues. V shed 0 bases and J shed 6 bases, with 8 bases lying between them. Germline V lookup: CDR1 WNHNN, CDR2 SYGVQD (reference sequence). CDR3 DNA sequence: TGCGCCAGCAGTGAGTCGTTTAAAGCTGAAGCTTTCTTT. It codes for CASSESFKAEAFF.

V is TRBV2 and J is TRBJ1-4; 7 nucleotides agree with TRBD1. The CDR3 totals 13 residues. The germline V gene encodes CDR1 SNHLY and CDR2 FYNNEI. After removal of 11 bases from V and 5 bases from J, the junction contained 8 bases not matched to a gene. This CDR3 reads CAGNRDRNEKLFF. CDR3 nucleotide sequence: TGTGCCGGGAACCGGGACAGAAATGAAAAACTGTTTTTT. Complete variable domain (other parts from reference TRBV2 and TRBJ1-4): EPEVTQTPSHQVTQMGQEVILRCVPISNHLYFYWYRQILGQKVEFLVSFYNNEISEKSEIFDDQFSVERPDGSNFTLKIRSTKLEDSAMYFCAGNRDRNEKLFFGSGTQLSVL.

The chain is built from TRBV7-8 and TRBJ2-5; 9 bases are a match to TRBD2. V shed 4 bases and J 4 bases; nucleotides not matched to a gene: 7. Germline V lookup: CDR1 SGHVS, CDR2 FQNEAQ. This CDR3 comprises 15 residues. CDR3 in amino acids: CASSYARREGETQYF. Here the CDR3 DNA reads TGTGCCAGCAGCTATGCTCGGCGGGAGGGAGAGACCCAGTACTTC.

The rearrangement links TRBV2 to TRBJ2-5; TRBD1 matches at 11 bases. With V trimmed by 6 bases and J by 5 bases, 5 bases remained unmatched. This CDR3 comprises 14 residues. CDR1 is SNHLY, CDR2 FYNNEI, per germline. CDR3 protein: CASSRDRGRETQYF. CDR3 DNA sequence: TGTGCCAGCAGCAGGGACAGGGGGAGGGAGACCCAGTACTTC.

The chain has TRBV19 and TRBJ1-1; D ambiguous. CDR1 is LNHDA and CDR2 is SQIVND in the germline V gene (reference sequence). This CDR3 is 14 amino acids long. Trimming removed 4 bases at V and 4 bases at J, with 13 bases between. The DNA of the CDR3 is TGTGCCAGTAGTACGGAGGGAGTCGGCACTGAAGCTTTCTTT. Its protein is CASSTEGVGTEAFF.

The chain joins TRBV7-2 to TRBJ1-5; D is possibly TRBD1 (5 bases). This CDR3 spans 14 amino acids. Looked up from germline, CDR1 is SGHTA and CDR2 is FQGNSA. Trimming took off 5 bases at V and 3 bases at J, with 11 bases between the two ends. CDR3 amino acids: CASSPGATNQPQHF. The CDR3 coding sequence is TGTGCCAGCAGCCCCGGGGCGACCAATCAGCCCCAGCATTTT.

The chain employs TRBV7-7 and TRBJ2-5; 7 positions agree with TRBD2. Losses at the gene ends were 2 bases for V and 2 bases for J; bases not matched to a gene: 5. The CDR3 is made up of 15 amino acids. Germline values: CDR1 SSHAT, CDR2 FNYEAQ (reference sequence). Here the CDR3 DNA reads TGTGCCAGCAGCTTACTCCTCGGGGGGCAAGAGACCCAGTACTTC. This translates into CASSLLLGGQETQYF.

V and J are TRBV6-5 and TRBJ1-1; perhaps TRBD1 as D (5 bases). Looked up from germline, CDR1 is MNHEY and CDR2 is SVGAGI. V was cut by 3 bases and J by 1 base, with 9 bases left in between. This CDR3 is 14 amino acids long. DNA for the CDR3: TGTGCCAGCAGTTATGACAGATCGAACACTGAAGCTTTCTTT. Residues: CASSYDRSNTEAFF.

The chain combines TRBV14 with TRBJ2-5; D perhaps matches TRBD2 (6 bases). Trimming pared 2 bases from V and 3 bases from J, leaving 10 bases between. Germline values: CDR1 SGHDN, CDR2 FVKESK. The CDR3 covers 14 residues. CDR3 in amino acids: CASSQLGTEETQYF. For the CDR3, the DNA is TGTGCCAGCAGCCAACTCGGGACTGAAGAGACCCAGTACTTC.

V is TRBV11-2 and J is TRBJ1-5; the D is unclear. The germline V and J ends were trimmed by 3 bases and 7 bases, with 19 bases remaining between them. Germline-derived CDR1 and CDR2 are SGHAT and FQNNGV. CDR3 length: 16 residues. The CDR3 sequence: CASSFYLVGYVQPQHF. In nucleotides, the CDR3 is TGTGCCAGCAGCTTTTATTTGGTAGGGTACGTGCAGCCCCAGCATTTT.

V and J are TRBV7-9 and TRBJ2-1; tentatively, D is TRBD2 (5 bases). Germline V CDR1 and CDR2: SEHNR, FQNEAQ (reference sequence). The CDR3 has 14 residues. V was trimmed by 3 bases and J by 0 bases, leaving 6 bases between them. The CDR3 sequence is CASSLGSSYNEQFF. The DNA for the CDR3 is TGTGCCAGCAGCTTGGGGAGCTCCTACAATGAGCAGTTCTTC.

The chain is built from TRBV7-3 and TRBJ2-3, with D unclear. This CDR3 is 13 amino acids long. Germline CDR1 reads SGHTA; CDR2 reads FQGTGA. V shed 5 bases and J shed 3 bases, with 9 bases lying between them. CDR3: CASSLVGTDTQYF. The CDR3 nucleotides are TGTGCCAGCAGCCTAGTGGGGACAGATACGCAGTATTTT.